A single sample gave rise to the 14 T cell receptor beta chains below, sequenced in a study of identical twins. TCRdb recomputed calls from the 5' RACE reads with MiXCR, one row per CDR3 protein. The sample has 500,000 to 650,000 distinct CDR3 sequences, under 8.5% seen once; the top ten hold 1.5% to 2%. This sample also appeared in a second study, on yellow fever vaccine responses in identical twins.

Material for sequencing was PBMCs. These receptors came from a woman younger than 35 in good health.

This clonotype was counted only a few times. The V call is TRBV5-1, the J call TRBJ2-7; a possible D gene is TRBD2 (6 bases). The CDR3 covers 17 residues. CDR1 and CDR2 (germline): SGHRS, YFSETQ. The ends were cut back, 4 bases at V and 0 bases at J, with 20 bases in the middle. CDR3 region: CASSPPTLRGSSYEQYF. The DNA of the CDR3 is TGCGCCAGCAGCCCACCCACCCTCCGGGGGAGCTCCTACGAGCAGTACTTC.

Only a few counts were recorded for this clonotype. The chain links TRBV7-8 to TRBJ2-7; D perhaps matches TRBD2 (5 bases). This CDR3 comprises 14 residues. V was shortened by 5 bases and J by 0 bases, with 11 bases between the two germline ends. Germline values: CDR1 SGHVS, CDR2 FQNEAQ. The CDR3 DNA reads TGTGCCAGCAGCCGAGGGCACAGCTCCTACGAGCAGTACTTC. Its protein product is CASSRGHSSYEQYF.

This clonotype showed up many times. The genes are TRBV29-1 and TRBJ2-3; D gene unclear. V was cut by 6 bases and J by 2 bases, with 15 bases left in between. CDR3 size: 14 residues. The germline V gene encodes CDR1 SQVTM and CDR2 ANQGSEA. The chain's CDR3 is CSVTRGTPTDTQYF. The CDR3, as DNA: TGCAGCGTCACTCGAGGAACTCCCACAGATACGCAGTATTTT.

This clonotype has only a few counts. The V and J genes are TRBV15 and TRBJ2-5; D possibly uses TRBD1 or TRBD2 (6 bases each). V lost 3 bases to trimming and J lost 4 bases, with 18 bases between them. The CDR3 sequence is 16 residues long. Germline V lookup: CDR1 LNHNV, CDR2 YYDKDF (reference sequence). DNA of the CDR3: TGTGCCACCAGCAGCATGGGGGGCACACAACGAGAGACCCAGTACTTC. It codes for CATSSMGGTQRETQYF.

This clonotype was seen a handful of times. The V and J genes are TRBV12-3 or TRBV12-4 and TRBJ2-7; D unresolved. Trimming cost V 4 bases and J 5 bases, with 12 bases left between them. There are 13 residues in the CDR3. The DNA of the CDR3 is TGTGCCAGCAGTTCCGGATCTGTAAACGAGCAGTACTTC. It is translated as CASSSGSVNEQYF.

This clonotype was counted between two and nine times. The V call is TRBV4-2, the J call TRBJ2-7; 9 positions match TRBD2. The V and J ends lost 0 bases and 1 base, in that order; junction bases with no gene match: 13. Germline V gene lookup returns CDR1 LGHNA and CDR2 YNFKEQ. This CDR3 is built from 19 residues. CDR3 sequence: CASSQDLSQGLAGSYEQYF. The CDR3, as DNA: TGTGCCAGCAGCCAAGATCTTTCTCAGGGGCTAGCGGGGTCCTACGAGCAGTACTTC.

This clonotype was recorded a few times. The chain is built from TRBV29-1 and TRBJ1-3; D is unresolved. The CDR3 sequence is 11 residues long. The ends were cut back, 5 bases at V and 2 bases at J, with 4 bases in the middle. Germline-derived CDR1 and CDR2 are SQVTM and ANQGSEA. DNA of the CDR3: TGCAGCGTTATTACTGGAAACACCATATATTTT. Amino acid sequence: CSVITGNTIYF.

In this sample, this clonotype turned up a few times. The chain joins TRBV27 to TRBJ2-2; D might be TRBD2 (6 bases). V lost 2 bases and J lost 7, with 14 bases in between. This CDR3 contains 15 residues. CDR1 is MNHEY, CDR2 SMNVEV, per germline (reference sequence). The CDR3, as DNA: TGTGCCAGCAGTTTAAGGATAGCGGCGGACGGGGAGCTGTTTTTT. It encodes CASSLRIAADGELFF.

This rearrangement joins TRBV18 to TRBJ1-2, with D perhaps TRBD1 (5 bases). This CDR3 has 14 amino acids. The V gene lost 11 bases and the J gene lost 6 bases, with 22 bases spanning the gap. Germline loops: CDR1 KGHSH, CDR2 LQKENI. The CDR3 bases are TGTGCCTGCGCACGGGGGGAGCTGGAGGATGGCTACACCTTC. Residues: CACARGELEDGYTF.

In this sample, this clonotype turned up many times. The chain carries TRBV10-2 and TRBJ2-3; D ambiguous. The CDR3 is 14 residues long. The ends were cut back, 5 bases at V and 2 bases at J, with 11 bases in the middle. Germline-derived CDR1 and CDR2 are WSHSY and SAAADI. In nucleotides, the CDR3 is TGCGCCAGCAGTCCTCTTGGGAACACAGATACGCAGTATTTT. Translated, it gives CASSPLGNTDTQYF.

This clonotype was seen ten or more times. The gene calls are TRBV3-1 and TRBJ2-7; no clear D. CDR1 is LGHDT and CDR2 is YNNKEL in the germline V gene (reference sequence). The CDR3 runs to 13 residues. The germline V and J ends were trimmed by 1 base and 1 base, with 5 bases remaining between them. CDR3 loop: CASSQGRSYEQYF. The CDR3 DNA is TGTGCCAGCAGCCAAGGGCGATCCTACGAGCAGTACTTC.

V and J are TRBV20-1 and TRBJ2-7; D unresolved. The CDR3 sequence is 13 residues long. The germline CDR1 and CDR2 sequences are DFQATT and SNEGSKA (reference sequence). CDR3 nucleotides: TGCAGCGCCCCCCGCGCGGAGTCCTACGAGCAGTACGTC. Protein product: CSAPRAESYEQYV.

This clonotype was detected many times. V gene TRBV20-1 combines with J gene TRBJ1-2; tentative D call: TRBD1 (5 bases). The V gene's germline CDR1 is DFQATT and CDR2 SNEGSKA (reference sequence). This CDR3 is 13 amino acids long. V lost 3 bases and J lost 6, with 14 bases in between. In DNA, the CDR3 is TGCAGTGCTAGGCGTAGCAGGGAACATGGCTACACCTTC. This sequence encodes CSARRSREHGYTF.

The chain has TRBV7-8 and TRBJ1-1, with D unclear. Germline V CDR1 and CDR2: SGHVS, FQNEAQ. V lost 1 base to trimming and J lost 1 base, with 10 bases between them. This CDR3 region has 15 residues. The CDR3 reads CASSLGLPGNTEAFF. The CDR3 nucleotides are TGTGCCAGCAGCTTAGGGCTCCCTGGGAACACTGAAGCTTTCTTT.